These T cell receptor beta chains were read from a single sample in a study of long-term antiretroviral therapy in people with HIV. TCRdb keeps only in-frame clones here, not all; method: immunoSEQ multiplex PCR. Of 15,000 to 20,000 clones detected, about four fifths appear once; the ten largest clones hold approximately 8.2%. Sample: unsorted PBMCs, taken at the start of antiretroviral therapy. The receptors here all came from a man aged 30 to 39 with HIV. Each CDR3 is given with its conserved first and last residue. The D gene is left open where the match is weak. Clone size, where shown, is once, few, many, or a class for clones that have expanded.

clone size,J gene,D gene,V gene,CDR3 protein,CDR3 DNA
once,TRBJ2-2,TRBD1,TRBV2,CASSFDRVGTGELFF,TGTGCCAGCAGTTTCGACAGGGTAGGCACCGGGGAGCTGTTTTTT
-,TRBJ2-5,-,TRBV10-1,CASSESQGPNDLIQEWTQYF,TGCGCCAGCAGTGAGTCTCAGGGGCCGAATGACCTTATCCAAGAGTGGACCCAGTACTTC
few,TRBJ2-3,-,TRBV20-1,CSAQMDTQYF,TGCAGTGCTCAGATGGATACGCAGTATTTT
once,TRBJ2-7,TRBD1,TRBV10-3,CAIRLDREADEQYF,TGTGCCATCAGACTGGACAGGGAGGCAGATGAGCAGTACTTC
-,TRBJ2-1,TRBD2,TRBV10-2,CASSERDYRNEQFF,TGCGCCAGCAGTGAAAGGGACTACCGGAATGAGCAGTTCTTC
medium-sized,TRBJ1-5,TRBD1,TRBV2,CASSQTGNHQPQHF,TGTGCCAGCAGTCAGACAGGGAACCATCAGCCCCAGCATTTT
-,TRBJ2-2,TRBD2,TRBV9,CASGTSGATGELFF,TGTGCCAGCGGGACTAGCGGGGCCACCGGGGAGCTGTTTTTT
-,TRBJ2-1,TRBD2,TRBV4-3,CASSRGLARSSYNEQFF,TGCGCCAGCAGCCGCGGACTAGCGCGGAGCTCCTACAATGAGCAGTTCTTC
-,TRBJ2-6,TRBD1,TRBV5-8,CASSSHRDRMNSGANVLTF,TGTGCCAGCAGCTCACACCGGGACAGGATGAACTCTGGGGCCAACGTCCTGACTTTC
-,TRBJ1-3,-,TRBV28,CASSLGGLRSGNTIYF,TGTGCCAGCAGTTTAGGGGGTTTACGCTCTGGAAACACCATATATTTT
-,TRBJ2-7,TRBD1,TRBV19,CATPHPWVSGTGIYEQYF,TGTGCCACCCCACACCCCTGGGTTTCCGGGACAGGGATCTACGAGCAGTACTTC
once,TRBJ1-1,-,TRBV7-8,CASSLDWGPNTEAFF,TGTGCCAGCAGCTTAGATTGGGGGCCGAACACTGAAGCTTTCTTT
-,TRBJ2-2,-,TRBV29-1,CSAWTVNTGELFF,TGCAGCGCCTGGACAGTTAACACCGGGGAGCTGTTTTTT
-,TRBJ1-3,-,TRBV6-6,CASRPGRLLEDTIYF,TGTGCCAGCAGACCGGGACGCCTTTTGGAGGACACCATATATTTT
-,TRBJ2-4,-,TRBV6-1,CASLTQGAKNIQYF,TGTGCCAGCCTAACCCAGGGTGCCAAAAACATTCAGTACTTC
-,TRBJ2-7,-,TRBV7-2,CASSLRVGEQYF,TGTGCCAGCAGCTTACGGGTGGGTGAGCAGTACTTC
-,TRBJ2-1,TRBD1,TRBV6-5,CASSYSAGGSNNEQFF,TGTGCCAGCAGTTACTCGGCAGGGGGCTCTAACAATGAGCAGTTCTTC
-,TRBJ1-3,-,TRBV6-1,CASSEVGGNTIYF,TGTGCCAGCAGTGAAGTAGGGGGAAACACCATATATTTT
once,TRBJ2-1,TRBD2,TRBV12-5,CASGPGLAGGHEQFF,TGTGCTAGTGGTCCGGGACTAGCGGGAGGGCATGAGCAGTTCTTC
-,TRBJ2-7,-,TRBV27,CASRALRADSYEQYF,TGTGCCAGCAGAGCTCTCCGGGCCGACTCCTACGAGCAGTACTTC
-,TRBJ2-7,-,TRBV28,CASSPLQGNYEQYF,TGTGCCAGCAGTCCTCTTCAGGGGAACTACGAGCAGTACTTC
-,TRBJ2-2,TRBD2,TRBV5-1,CASSSGLAGANTGELFF,TGCGCCAGCAGCTCGGGACTAGCGGGAGCGAACACCGGGGAGCTGTTTTTT
medium-sized,TRBJ2-7,-,TRBV4-2,CASSQDSLVDSEQYF,TGTGCCAGCAGCCAAGATTCACTAGTAGATTCCGAGCAGTACTTC
few,TRBJ2-1,-,TRBV19,CASSSSGPYNEQFF,TGTGCCAGTAGTAGTAGCGGTCCCTACAATGAGCAGTTCTTC
once,TRBJ2-1,-,TRBV10-3,CAISKGPPGNEQFF,TGTGCCATCAGTAAAGGACCACCGGGCAATGAGCAGTTCTTC
-,TRBJ2-7,TRBD2,TRBV27,CASSLDIAGAPYEQYF,TGTGCCAGCAGTTTAGATATAGCGGGGGCACCCTACGAGCAGTACTTC
-,TRBJ2-7,-,TRBV7-6,CASSSDVGEQYF,TGTGCCAGCAGCTCGGACGTTGGAGAGCAGTACTTC
-,TRBJ2-3,TRBD1,TRBV19,CASSILGSRTGGPDTQYF,TGTGCCAGTAGTATATTAGGTTCTAGGACAGGGGGCCCCGATACGCAGTATTTT
-,TRBJ2-1,-,TRBV18,CASSPPSAAYNEQFF,TGTGCCAGCTCACCACCGTCCGCGGCCTACAATGAGCAGTTCTTC
-,TRBJ1-4,-,TRBV28,CATTSGGRANEKLFF,TGTGCCACCACCTCCGGGGGCAGGGCTAATGAAAAACTGTTTTTT
-,TRBJ2-7,-,TRBV27,CASRLGVLKPYEQYF,TGTGCCAGCCGGCTCGGGGTTTTAAAACCCTACGAGCAGTACTTC
medium-sized,TRBJ1-6,TRBD1,TRBV7-9,CASSLVGTGYSPLHF,TGTGCCAGCAGCTTAGTCGGGACAGGTTATTCACCCCTCCACTTT
once,TRBJ1-1,TRBD1,TRBV28,CASSSGQGYTEAFF,TGTGCCAGCAGTTCGGGACAGGGATACACTGAAGCTTTCTTT
-,TRBJ2-5,-,TRBV30,CAWKIRGGQETQYF,TGTGCCTGGAAAATAAGGGGGGGGCAAGAGACCCAGTACTTC
-,TRBJ1-1,-,TRBV10-3,CAISGGVGDTEAFF,TGTGCCATCAGTGGTGGGGTGGGGGACACTGAAGCTTTCTTT
-,TRBJ2-7,-,TRBV1,CTSSEALGQEPYYEQYF,TGCACCAGCAGCGAAGCCTTGGGACAGGAGCCCTACTACGAGCAGTACTTC
-,TRBJ2-2,-,TRBV30,CASNYGGELFF,TGTGCCTCCAACTACGGGGGGGAGCTGTTTTTT
-,TRBJ1-5,-,TRBV30,CAWSVLNSMEPQHF,TGTGCCTGGAGTGTATTGAACAGTATGGAACCCCAGCATTTT
-,TRBJ1-2,TRBD1,TRBV6-6,CASSPEGQGYYGYTF,TGTGCCAGCAGTCCGGAGGGACAGGGCTACTATGGCTACACCTTC
-,TRBJ1-1,-,TRBV7-2,CASSLGDWGGEAFF,TGTGCCAGCAGCTTAGGAGATTGGGGGGGCGAAGCTTTCTTT
-,TRBJ1-1,-,TRBV29-1,CSRKEVEAFF,TGCAGCCGGAAAGAGGTCGAAGCTTTCTTT
-,TRBJ1-2,-,TRBV28,CASSPMAGKAGRYGYTF,TGTGCCAGCAGTCCCATGGCGGGCAAGGCCGGGCGCTATGGCTACACCTTC
-,TRBJ2-7,-,TRBV7-7,CASSLAQGNYEQYF,TGTGCCAGCAGCTTGGCACAGGGAAACTACGAGCAGTACTTC
-,TRBJ1-3,-,TRBV14,CASSQAQGPGNTIYF,TGTGCCAGCAGCCAGGCTCAGGGCCCTGGAAACACCATATATTTT
few,TRBJ1-5,-,TRBV28,CASSLDTGRQPQHF,TGTGCCAGCAGTTTAGATACAGGCAGGCAGCCCCAGCATTTT
-,TRBJ1-6,-,TRBV2,CASTGRRDSPLHF,TGTGCCAGCACCGGGAGACGGGATTCACCCCTCCACTTT
-,TRBJ2-7,-,TRBV6-5,CASTYGRGIYEQYF,TGTGCCAGCACTTACGGTCGCGGGATCTACGAGCAGTACTTC
-,TRBJ1-1,-,TRBV5-6,CASNGQLNTEAFF,TGTGCCAGCAACGGACAGTTGAACACTGAAGCTTTCTTT
-,TRBJ2-7,TRBD2,TRBV7-9,CASSSSGGYEQYF,TGTGCCAGCAGCTCAAGCGGGGGCTACGAGCAGTACTTC
-,TRBJ2-3,TRBD2,TRBV5-6,CASRPGLAGEDWSTDTQYF,TGTGCCAGCAGGCCTGGACTAGCGGGGGAAGACTGGAGCACAGATACGCAGTATTTT
-,TRBJ1-2,-,TRBV7-2,CASSLARSSYGYTF,TGTGCCAGCAGCTTAGCAAGGAGCAGCTATGGCTACACCTTC
few,TRBJ2-7,-,TRBV6-1,CASKAGLYYEQYF,TGTGCCAGCAAAGCCGGCCTGTACTACGAGCAGTACTTC
-,TRBJ1-3,-,TRBV4-1,CASSQGGGFGNTIYF,TGCGCCAGCAGCCAAGGAGGGGGATTTGGAAACACCATATATTTT
once,TRBJ2-1,TRBD1,TRBV29-1,CSVIGGQGSYNEQFF,TGCAGCGTTATAGGGGGACAGGGATCCTACAATGAGCAGTTCTTC
few,TRBJ1-3,-,TRBV30,CAWSVPGEGRNTIYF,TGTGCCTGGAGTGTACCAGGGGAGGGTAGAAACACCATATATTTT
once,TRBJ1-5,-,TRBV9,CASSVDGGAGQPQHF,TGTGCCAGCAGCGTTGATGGGGGCGCAGGCCAGCCCCAGCATTTT
-,TRBJ2-2,TRBD2,TRBV29-1,CSVTLTSGSLTGELFF,TGCAGCGTCACCCTGACTAGCGGGAGCCTAACCGGGGAGCTGTTTTTT
-,TRBJ1-1,-,TRBV5-1,CASSLVPGNTEAFF,TGCGCCAGCAGCTTGGTTCCAGGGAACACTGAAGCTTTCTTT
-,TRBJ1-3,TRBD1,TRBV28,CASSLEGAGGNTIYF,TGTGCCAGCAGTTTGGAGGGGGCGGGTGGAAACACCATATATTTT
-,TRBJ2-7,-,TRBV28,CASSHKGYEQYF,TGTGCCAGCAGTCATAAAGGCTACGAGCAGTACTTC